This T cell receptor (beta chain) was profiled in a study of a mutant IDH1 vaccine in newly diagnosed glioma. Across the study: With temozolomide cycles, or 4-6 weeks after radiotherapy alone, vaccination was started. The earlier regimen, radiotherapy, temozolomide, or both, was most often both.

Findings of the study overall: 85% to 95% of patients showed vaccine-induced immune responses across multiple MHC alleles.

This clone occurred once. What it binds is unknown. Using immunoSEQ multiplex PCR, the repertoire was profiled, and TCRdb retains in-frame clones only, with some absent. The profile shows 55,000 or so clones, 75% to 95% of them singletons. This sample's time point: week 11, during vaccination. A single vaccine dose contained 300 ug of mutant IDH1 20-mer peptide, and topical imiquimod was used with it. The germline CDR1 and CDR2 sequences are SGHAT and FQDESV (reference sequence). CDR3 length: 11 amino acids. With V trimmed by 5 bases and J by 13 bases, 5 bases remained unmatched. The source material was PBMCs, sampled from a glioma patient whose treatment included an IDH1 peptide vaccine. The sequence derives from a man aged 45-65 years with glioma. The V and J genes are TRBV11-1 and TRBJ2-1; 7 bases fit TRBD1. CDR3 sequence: CASSNDRDQFF. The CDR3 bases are TGTGCCAGCAGCAACGACAGGGATCAGTTCTTC.